The clone carrying this T cell receptor beta chain showed up just once. The antigen is not known. The sample originates from a study of cytotoxic CD8 clonotypes in ibrutinib-treated CLL. Method: immunoSEQ multiplex PCR; TCRdb's copy keeps in-frame clones and lacks some. Here the sample spans 150,000 to 200,000 clones, roughly 72% being singletons. V lost 4 bases and J 1 base, leaving 13 bases between the germline ends. The CDR3 extends over 14 amino acids. Germline V gene data show CDR1 as SQVTM and CDR2 as ANQGSEA. General study results and limits: Starting clonality was above that of age-matched healthy donors and tracked circulating CD8+ T-cell counts.

The sequence came from a human donor with chronic lymphocytic leukemia. The input for sequencing was PBMCs, taken after 24 months of ibrutinib treatment. This chain uses TRBV29-1 with TRBJ1-1; perhaps TRBD1 as D (6 bases). Here the CDR3 reads CSVAPSTGNTEAFF. The CDR3 nucleotides are TGCAGCGTTGCCCCGTCGACAGGGAACACTGAAGCTTTCTTT. Full variable domain (missing parts from reference TRBV29-1 and TRBJ1-1): SAVISQKPSRDICQRGTSLTIQCQVDSQVTMMFWYRQQPGQSLTLIATANQGSEATYESGFVIDKFPISRPNLTFSTLTVSNMSPEDSSIYLCSVAPSTGNTEAFFGQGTRLTVV.